This T cell receptor (beta chain) was identified in a study of blood T cell repertoires in COVID-19. About the research overall: The samples span acute and convalescent COVID-19 from the United States, Italy and Spain. Sample material is recorded as cDNA or gDNA derived from T cells, B-cell-depleted T cells, or PBMCs.

Authors' processing steps: The assay estimated nucleated cells by amplifying reference gene primers. Measured with immunoSEQ multiplex PCR; TCRdb has only the in-frame clones, and not every one. The V and J calls and the clone size are those of that table, but D and trimming were determined from the DNA. The data hold roughly 90,000 clones, with roughly 78% observed a single time. Sequenced material: peripheral blood. This TCR was sampled from a woman aged 70-85 years with acute or convalescent COVID-19.

The CDR3 region is CASSARGSNNEQFF. DNA of the CDR3: TGTGCCAGCAGTGCGCGGGGGTCCAACAATGAGCAGTTCTTC. The rearrangement joins TRBV2 to TRBJ2-1, with 7 bases lining up with TRBD2. J lost 5 bases, V lost 4 bases, and 5 bases had no gene match. The germline V gene encodes CDR1 SNHLY and CDR2 FYNNEI. This CDR3 region has 14 residues.